In its sample, the clone carrying this T cell receptor beta chain was seen a few times. Antigen: not known. As the method for making TCR beta libraries, quantitative 5'-RACE with molecular barcodes was used. TCRdb independently ran MiXCR on the 5' RACE reads; one entry per CDR3 protein. Here the sample spans over 450,000 distinct CDR3 sequences, about an eighth being singletons. These data belong to a study of CD8 T cells in ankylosing spondylitis. Study results and caveats: CD8+ by phenotype, disease-linked clones were relatively rare in peripheral blood. A number of the motif variants had already been described in reactive arthritis synovial fluid and blood. The study identified a TCR beta motif of several highly homologous variants that appeared characteristic of ankylosing spondylitis blood. According to the report, clones linked to the disease were significantly enriched in matched synovial fluid samples taken from ankylosing spondylitis patients.

The sequenced sample consisted of blood, either unsorted or a sorted T cell fraction (not recorded which). The clonotype originates from a male donor with ankylosing spondylitis.

CDR3 region: CASSHPASGTDTQYF. DNA of the CDR3: TGCGCCAGCAGCCACCCCGCATCGGGCACAGATACGCAGTATTTT. This chain uses TRBV4-1 with TRBJ2-3; D is uncertain. Germline V lookup: CDR1 MGHRA, CDR2 YSYEKL. The V gene lost 3 bases and the J gene lost 1 base, with 11 bases spanning the gap. This CDR3 contains 15 residues.